Listed here are 26 T cell receptor beta chains from one sample, sequenced in a study of CD8 T cells in ankylosing spondylitis. TCRdb ran MiXCR on the 5' RACE reads and lists one entry per CDR3 protein. The sample consists of approximately 440,000 distinct CDR3 sequences, about 15% of them appearing once. No cognate antigen is known for these TCRs. Study results and caveats: A TCR beta motif made of fewer than 10 highly homologous variants seemed typical of ankylosing spondylitis blood.

Source material: blood, either unsorted or a sorted T cell fraction (not recorded which). The receptor set was obtained from a male donor with ankylosing spondylitis.

This clonotype was observed many times. The chain's CDR3 is CASSSDRTPELFF. In DNA, the CDR3 is TGCGCCAGCAGTTCTGACAGGACCCCAGAGCTGTTTTTT. The chain has TRBV5-1 and TRBJ2-2; possibly TRBD1 for D (6 bases). V shed 5 bases and J shed 11 bases, with 16 bases lying between them. The CDR3 consists of 13 residues. Germline V lookup: CDR1 SGHRS, CDR2 YFSETQ. The full variable domain, its missing parts supplied by reference TRBV5-1 and TRBJ2-2, is KAGVTQTPRYLIKTRGQQVTLSCSPISGHRSVSWYQQTPGQGLQFLFEYFSETQRNKGNFPGRFSGRQFSNSRSEMNVSTLELGDSALYLCASSSDRTPELFFGEGSRLTVL.

This clonotype was detected only a few times. V gene TRBV20-1 combines with J gene TRBJ2-1, with D perhaps matching TRBD1 or TRBD2 (7 bases each). The CDR3 contains 13 residues. Germline V CDR1 and CDR2: DFQATT, SNEGSKA (reference sequence). The CDR3 DNA reads as TGCACATCAGGGGGGGTGCGGTACAATGAGCAGTTCTTC. This translates into CTSGGVRYNEQFF.

This clonotype showed up many times. The genes are TRBV28 and TRBJ2-6; D is uncertain. V was cut by 6 bases and J by 4 bases, with 10 bases left in between. This CDR3 is built from 14 residues. Germline-derived CDR1 and CDR2 are MDHEN and SYDVKM. CDR3 coding DNA: TGTGCCAGCAGCAACCGTGCGGGGGCCAACGTCCTGACTTTC. It translates to CASSNRAGANVLTF.

This clonotype was seen only a few times. The V gene is TRBV5-1, the J gene TRBJ1-3; D is undetermined. Per germline, CDR1 SGHRS and CDR2 YFSETQ. The CDR3 length is 16 residues. V lost 4 bases and J lost 0, with 14 bases in between. The CDR3 bases are TGCGCCAGCAGCCGCGAAGGCTCCGTCTCTGGAAACACCATATATTTT. It codes for CASSREGSVSGNTIYF.

In this sample, this clonotype turned up many times. The chain employs TRBV6-2 or TRBV6-3 and TRBJ2-1; 16 bases are a match to TRBD2. J gave up 3 bases and V 4 bases, and 12 bases lay outside the gene matches. Germline V lookup: CDR1 MNHEY, CDR2 SVGEGT. The CDR3 loop spans 20 amino acids. The CDR3 nucleotides are TGTGCCAGCAGTTTTTTGCCGGGACTAGCGGGAGGGACCTACTACAATGAGCAGTTCTTC. Its protein is CASSFLPGLAGGTYYNEQFF.

The chain has TRBV20-1 and TRBJ2-3; TRBD2 matches at 7 bases. Germline CDR1 is DFQATT and CDR2 is SNEGSKA (reference sequence). V trimming: 2 bases; J trimming: 5 bases; junction bases outside the gene matches: 7. This CDR3 is built from 14 residues. The CDR3 loop is CSARQSGRKDTQYF. DNA for the CDR3: TGCAGTGCTAGACAGTCCGGGAGGAAAGATACGCAGTATTTT.

This clonotype was observed at least ten times. The chain joins TRBV11-1 to TRBJ2-7; D not certain. V shed 1 base and J shed 0 bases, with 7 bases lying between them. CDR1 and CDR2 (germline): SGHAT, FQDESV (reference sequence). This CDR3 has 14 residues. CDR3 amino acids: CASSLEGNSYEQYF. CDR3 sequence (DNA): TGTGCCAGCAGCTTAGAGGGCAACTCCTACGAGCAGTACTTC.

V usage is TRBV4-1 and J usage is TRBJ1-6; 10 nucleotides agree with TRBD1. This CDR3 contains 16 residues. Germline loops: CDR1 MGHRA, CDR2 YSYEKL. The V segment lost 0 bases and the J segment 9 bases; nucleotides outside the gene matches: 5. CDR3 sequence reads: CASSQDATGGPSPLHF. CDR3 nucleotide sequence: TGCGCCAGCAGCCAAGACGCGACAGGGGGCCCTTCACCCCTCCACTTT.

V usage is TRBV19 and J usage is TRBJ1-3; a weak D match, TRBD1 (5 bases). The V gene lost 9 bases and the J gene lost 1 base, with 13 bases spanning the gap. Germline V lookup: CDR1 LNHDA, CDR2 SQIVND (reference sequence). CDR3 length equals 14 residues. CDR3 region: CASSGHTSGNTIYF. For the CDR3, the DNA is TGTGCCAGCAGCGGACATACGTCTGGAAACACCATATATTTT.

V gene TRBV5-1 combines with J gene TRBJ1-1; 9 bases map to TRBD1. V was pared by 4 bases and J by 1 base, with 8 bases of the junction left unmatched. From germline, CDR1 is SGHRS and CDR2 YFSETQ. This CDR3 has 16 residues. The DNA for the CDR3 is TGCGCCAGCAGCAACCGGACAGGGGAGAAGAACACTGAAGCTTTCTTT. This gives the protein CASSNRTGEKNTEAFF.

This clonotype was counted a single time. This may stem from a read error, because a much larger clone lies one nucleotide away. The rearrangement links TRBV12-3 or TRBV12-4 to TRBJ2-3; D remains unclear. The CDR3 is 15 residues long. Trimming cost V 7 bases and J 2 bases, with 16 bases left between them. CDR3: CASNFDKEITDTQYF. The CDR3 coding sequence is TGTGCCAGCAACTTCGACAAGGAGATCACAGATACGCAGTATTTT.

This clonotype appeared many times. This chain connects TRBV24-1 to TRBJ2-3; D is unclear. The CDR3 sequence is 14 residues long. V was cut by 4 bases and J by 4 bases, with 11 bases left in between. Germline V gives CDR1 KGHDR, CDR2 SFDVKD. The CDR3 is CATSDPRRADTQYF. The CDR3 DNA follows: TGTGCCACCAGTGACCCGCGCAGAGCAGATACGCAGTATTTT.

This clonotype was seen more than once but under ten times. The chain has TRBV10-2 and TRBJ1-5; D not certain. Germline V gene sequence: CDR1 WSHSY, CDR2 SAAADI. The CDR3 spans 16 residues. V lost 1 base to trimming and J lost 5 bases, with 15 bases between them. The CDR3 sequence is CASSELAEGAYQPQHF. In DNA form, the CDR3 reads TGCGCCAGCAGTGAGTTAGCTGAGGGCGCCTATCAGCCCCAGCATTTT.

The V gene is TRBV6-5, the J gene TRBJ2-7; TRBD2 aligns across 10 bases. After removal of 4 bases from V and 4 bases from J, the junction contained 4 bases not matched to a gene. Germline CDR1 MNHEY, CDR2 SVGAGI. The CDR3 totals 14 residues. The CDR3 here is CASSSSGGKYEQYF. CDR3 nucleotides: TGTGCCAGCAGTTCTAGCGGGGGCAAGTACGAGCAGTACTTC.

This clonotype was seen only a few times. This rearrangement joins TRBV5-1 to TRBJ1-1, with D maybe TRBD1 (5 bases). Deletions cut 4 bases from V and 1 base from J, with 14 bases between. This CDR3 is 15 amino acids long. Germline CDR1 reads SGHRS; CDR2 reads YFSETQ. CDR3 protein: CASSPGGGWNTEAFF. The CDR3 DNA reads TGCGCCAGCAGCCCGGGCGGGGGGTGGAACACTGAAGCTTTCTTT. Complete variable domain (other parts from reference TRBV5-1 and TRBJ1-1): KAGVTQTPRYLIKTRGQQVTLSCSPISGHRSVSWYQQTPGQGLQFLFEYFSETQRNKGNFPGRFSGRQFSNSRSEMNVSTLELGDSALYLCASSPGGGWNTEAFFGQGTRLTVV.

This clonotype was picked up a small number of times. The rearrangement joins TRBV12-3 or TRBV12-4 to TRBJ1-1; tentatively, D is TRBD1 (5 bases). The length of the CDR3 is 14 residues. V gave up 6 bases and J gave up 3 bases, with 14 bases separating them. This CDR3 is CASRKGVLDTEAFF. As DNA, the CDR3 is TGTGCCAGCAGAAAAGGGGTACTCGACACTGAAGCTTTCTTT.

This clonotype was seen a few times. As DNA, the CDR3 is TGTGCCAGCAGGGGACTAGCGGGGGCCCTCTCCTACGAGCAGTACTTC. The encoded protein is CASRGLAGALSYEQYF. J is TRBJ2-7 and V is TRBV6-1, with TRBD2 matching over 14 bases. The germline CDR1 and CDR2 sequences are MNHNS and SASEGT. This CDR3 is built from 16 residues. V shed 6 bases and J 0 bases; nucleotides not matched to a gene: 4.

V is TRBV7-9 and J is TRBJ2-7; 7 bases align to TRBD1. Trimming took 4 bases from V and 2 from J; bases not matched to a gene: 5. CDR3 length: 14 amino acids. CDR1 and CDR2 (germline): SEHNR, FQNEAQ (reference sequence). In DNA, the CDR3 is TGTGCCAGCAGCTCTCCGGGACAGCCCTACGAGCAGTACTTC. It encodes CASSSPGQPYEQYF. The full variable domain, completed using reference TRBV7-9 and TRBJ2-7, is DTGVSQNPRHKITKRGQNVTFRCDPISEHNRLYWYRQTLGQGPEFLTYFQNEAQLEKSRLLSDRFSAERPKGSFSTLEIQRTEQGDSAMYLCASSSPGQPYEQYFGPGTRLTVT.

This clonotype was counted between two and nine times. The chain links TRBV2 to TRBJ1-1, with D possibly matching TRBD1 (5 bases). Looked up from germline, CDR1 is SNHLY and CDR2 is FYNNEI. CDR3 length: 14 residues. V shed 0 bases and J shed 5 bases, with 10 bases lying between them. In nucleotides, the CDR3 is TGTGCCAGCAGTGAAGCAGGGGCTCGGACTGAAGCTTTCTTT. It codes for CASSEAGARTEAFF.

The CDR3 DNA reads TGCAGTGCTTTGGTAGCGGGAGGCACCACAGATACGCAGTATTTT. It yields the protein CSALVAGGTTDTQYF. The chain employs TRBV20-1 and TRBJ2-3, with TRBD2 matching 10 bases. The CDR3 consists of 15 residues. The V and J ends lost 5 bases and 2 bases, in that order; junction bases with no gene match: 7. The germline CDR1 and CDR2 sequences are DFQATT and SNEGSKA (reference sequence).

The chain uses TRBV20-1 and TRBJ2-1; D gene ambiguous. Germline CDR1 is DFQATT and CDR2 is SNEGSKA (reference sequence). Trimming pared 6 bases from V and 4 bases from J, leaving 22 bases between. CDR3 length equals 16 residues. The CDR3 DNA reads TGCAGTGCCCAATCCGGCAGACGGACCATGTACAATGAGCAGTTCTTC. Protein sequence: CSAQSGRRTMYNEQFF.

The table lists this clonotype with a few counts. The chain combines TRBV4-1 with TRBJ2-7; 11 bases match TRBD2. Germline V gene lookup returns CDR1 MGHRA and CDR2 YSYEKL. Trimming removed 4 bases from V and 4 bases from J; junction bases left unmatched: 12. CDR3 length equals 17 residues. The CDR3 region has the DNA TGCGCCAGCAGCCGAGGGACCGGGACTAGCGGCCTTTACGAGCAGTACTTC. Its protein product is CASSRGTGTSGLYEQYF.

The V and J genes are TRBV15 and TRBJ2-2; a possible D gene is TRBD1 (5 bases). Germline values: CDR1 LNHNV, CDR2 YYDKDF (reference sequence). Trimming took off 3 bases at V and 5 bases at J, with 7 bases between the two ends. This CDR3 is 13 amino acids long. The CDR3 nucleotides are TGTGCCACCAGCAGGACAGTAACCGGGGAGCTGTTTTTT. Its protein product is CATSRTVTGELFF. Full variable domain (missing parts from reference TRBV15 and TRBJ2-2): DAMVIQNPRYQVTQFGKPVTLSCSQTLNHNVMYWYQQKSSQAPKLLFHYYDKDFNNEADTPDNFQSRRPNTSFCFLDIRSPGLGDTAMYLCATSRTVTGELFFGEGSRLTVL.

This clonotype was picked up a small number of times. The chain is built from TRBV4-3 and TRBJ2-1, with 9 nucleotides matching TRBD1. V lost 4 bases and J lost 7; bases outside the gene matches: 11. Germline CDR1 LGHNA, CDR2 YSLEER. The CDR3 extends over 16 amino acids. CDR3 in DNA: TGCGCCAGCAGCCTGGGCCCCGGGACAGGGTTTAATGAGCAGTTCTTC. Translated, it gives CASSLGPGTGFNEQFF.

The rearrangement uses TRBV12-3 or TRBV12-4 and TRBJ2-3; 8 bases agree with TRBD2. V shed 6 bases, J shed 2 bases, and the junction held 13 bases outside the gene matches. This CDR3 is built from 17 residues. As DNA, the CDR3 is TGTGCCAGCAGCCGGGCCCGGCGGGGGGCGGTCACAGATACGCAGTATTTT. It translates to CASSRARRGAVTDTQYF.

This clonotype was seen more than once but under ten times. The V gene is TRBV2, the J gene TRBJ1-1; D gene ambiguous. The V end was cut by 6 bases, the J end by 7 bases, with 12 bases between. This CDR3 has 12 amino acids. The germline V gene encodes CDR1 SNHLY and CDR2 FYNNEI. The CDR3 DNA reads TGTGCCAGCAGGCCACAGAGCCGTGAAGCTTTCTTT. Amino acids: CASRPQSREAFF. Complete variable domain (other parts from reference TRBV2 and TRBJ1-1): EPEVTQTPSHQVTQMGQEVILRCVPISNHLYFYWYRQILGQKVEFLVSFYNNEISEKSEIFDDQFSVERPDGSNFTLKIRSTKLEDSAMYFCASRPQSREAFFGQGTRLTVV.